Listed below are T cell receptor beta chains from one sample, sequenced in a study of PD-L1 blockade in urothelial cancer. Clones were read by immunoSEQ multiplex PCR, and TCRdb kept only the in-frame ones, dropping some. The sample includes 100,000 to 150,000 clones, roughly 84% of them seen just once. The sample consisted of PBMCs, taken around atezolizumab (anti-PD-L1) treatment. The receptors shown here come from a man between 50 and 59 years old with urothelial cancer. Both conserved end residues are part of each CDR3. D genes are given only for firm matches. Clone size is shown for a subset of rows, as once, few, many or a class of expanded clone.

CDR3 length	J gene	clone size	V gene	D gene	CDR3 protein	CDR3 DNA
16	TRBJ1-1	-	TRBV28	-	CASSRDTGNFNTEAFF	TGTGCCAGCAGTCGCGACACCGGGAACTTTAACACTGAAGCTTTCTTT
15	TRBJ2-1	-	TRBV7-6	TRBD2	CASSRQREAYNEQFF	TGTGCCAGCAGCAGACAGCGGGAGGCTTACAATGAGCAGTTCTTC
18	TRBJ2-2	-	TRBV28	TRBD1	CASSLSGTGDRSTGELFF	TGTGCCAGCAGTTTGTCCGGGACAGGGGATCGTAGCACCGGGGAGCTGTTTTTT
13	TRBJ1-5	-	TRBV19	-	CASATGIGQPQHF	TGTGCCAGTGCCACGGGTATCGGTCAGCCCCAGCATTTT
15	TRBJ2-5	-	TRBV7-9	TRBD1	CASRLVEGQGSTQYF	TGTGCCAGCAGATTAGTTGAGGGACAGGGATCGACCCAGTACTTC
16	TRBJ1-4	-	TRBV2	-	CASSATGGKANEKLFF	TGTGCCAGCAGTGCAACGGGGGGGAAAGCTAATGAAAAACTGTTTTTT
15	TRBJ1-6	-	TRBV2	TRBD1	CASSRDRGGYSPLHF	TGTGCCAGCAGCAGGGACAGGGGGGGATATTCACCCCTCCACTTT
17	TRBJ2-1	-	TRBV4-2	-	CASSQTSGWGSYNEQFF	TGTGCCAGCAGCCAGACCAGCGGATGGGGCTCCTACAATGAGCAGTTCTTC
12	TRBJ2-3	-	TRBV7-9	-	CASRLLADTQYF	TGTGCCAGTAGACTGTTGGCAGATACGCAGTATTTT
18	TRBJ1-5	-	TRBV5-6	TRBD1	CASSRGTGKVYSNQPQHF	TGTGCCAGCAGCCGCGGGACAGGCAAAGTCTATAGCAATCAGCCCCAGCATTTT
15	TRBJ2-7	-	TRBV28	-	CASSTRTLGSYEQYF	TGTGCCAGCAGTACCAGGACACTCGGCTCCTACGAGCAGTACTTC
16	TRBJ2-2	-	TRBV6-4	TRBD2	CASSDSRGANTGELFF	TGTGCCAGCAGTGACTCTCGGGGGGCGAACACCGGGGAGCTGTTTTTT
13	TRBJ2-1	-	TRBV4-1	-	CASSQTLAGKQFF	TGCGCCAGCAGCCAGACCCTAGCTGGAAAGCAGTTCTTC
16	TRBJ1-3	-	TRBV7-2	-	CASTLYPQGRGNTIYF	TGTGCCAGCACCCTCTACCCCCAGGGGCGAGGAAACACCATATATTTT
17	TRBJ2-1	-	TRBV7-3	TRBD2	CASSRRPTSGSSDEQFF	TGTGCCAGCAGCCGCCGCCCGACTAGCGGGAGTAGCGATGAGCAGTTCTTC
14	TRBJ2-1	-	TRBV7-2	TRBD2	CASSSRLASNEQFF	TGTGCCAGCAGCTCCAGACTAGCAAGCAATGAGCAGTTCTTC
11	TRBJ2-7	-	TRBV20-1	-	CSASPQGEQYF	TGCAGTGCTAGTCCGCAGGGCGAGCAGTACTTC
13	TRBJ2-3	-	TRBV6-5	TRBD2	CASSGRVTDTQYF	TGTGCCAGTAGCGGGAGGGTCACAGATACGCAGTATTTT
14	TRBJ2-1	-	TRBV6-1	TRBD1	CASTPGTGFTEQFF	TGTGCCAGTACACCCGGGACAGGGTTTACTGAGCAGTTCTTC
13	TRBJ1-2	-	TRBV4-2	-	CASSQEGQGGYTF	TGTGCCAGCAGCCAAGAAGGGCAGGGGGGCTACACCTTC
12	TRBJ1-1	-	TRBV7-2	-	CASSLRAGIAFF	TGTGCCAGCAGCTTGCGGGCCGGAATAGCTTTCTTT
15	TRBJ1-6	-	TRBV19	-	CASSQDRSLGSPLHF	TGTGCCAGTAGCCAGGACAGATCATTGGGTTCACCCCTCCACTTT
11	TRBJ2-1	-	TRBV20-1	-	CSARETIGQFF	TGCAGTGCTAGAGAGACTATCGGGCAGTTCTTC
13	TRBJ2-1	-	TRBV28	TRBD1	CASSPGQDNEQFF	TGTGCCAGCAGTCCGGGACAGGACAATGAGCAGTTCTTC
13	TRBJ2-7	once	TRBV29-1	-	CSVVLWGGLEQYF	TGCAGCGTTGTTCTCTGGGGCGGTCTCGAGCAGTACTTC
15	TRBJ2-7	once	TRBV7-6	TRBD1	CASSPPTGGIYEQYF	TGTGCCAGCAGCCCGCCGACAGGGGGGATTTACGAGCAGTACTTC
10	TRBJ1-1	few	TRBV20-1	-	CSTGHTEAFF	TGCAGCACAGGTCACACTGAAGCTTTCTTT
15	TRBJ2-1	medium-sized	TRBV19	TRBD1	CASSVTGATDNEQFF	TGTGCCAGTAGTGTGACAGGGGCAACCGACAATGAGCAGTTCTTC
17	TRBJ2-1	-	TRBV5-6	TRBD2	CASSGGLAGTLYNEQFF	TGTGCCAGCAGCGGGGGACTAGCGGGAACTCTCTACAATGAGCAGTTCTTC
15	TRBJ2-2	-	TRBV5-1	-	CASSLGLVDTGELFF	TGCGCCAGCAGCTTGGGTCTCGTCGACACCGGGGAGCTGTTTTTT
14	TRBJ1-1	-	TRBV2	TRBD1	CASSVARGNTEAFF	TGTGCCAGCAGTGTGGCCAGGGGGAATACTGAAGCTTTCTTT
16	TRBJ2-1	-	TRBV7-8	-	CASSPRTAGSLNEQFF	TGTGCCAGCAGCCCTCGGACAGCCGGTTCCCTCAATGAGCAGTTCTTC
17	TRBJ1-1	once	TRBV7-2	-	CASSSGVVWGPNTEAFF	TGTGCCAGCAGCTCCGGCGTCGTTTGGGGCCCGAACACTGAAGCTTTCTTT
14	TRBJ2-1	-	TRBV7-2	-	CASSLEMAESEQFF	TGTGCCAGCAGCTTAGAAATGGCGGAGAGCGAGCAGTTCTTC
16	TRBJ2-5	-	TRBV7-9	-	CASSLGPEGQFETQYF	TGTGCCAGCAGCTTAGGCCCCGAGGGACAATTTGAGACCCAGTACTTC
16	TRBJ1-2	-	TRBV28	TRBD1	CASSGPGTGLGYGYTF	TGTGCCAGCAGTGGTCCCGGGACAGGACTCGGCTATGGCTACACCTTC
16	TRBJ1-5	-	TRBV28	-	CASSLLRVLSNQPQHF	TGTGCCAGCAGTTTATTGCGGGTCTTGAGCAATCAGCCCCAGCATTTT
15	TRBJ1-4	-	TRBV5-1	TRBD1	CASSTGQAEDEKLFF	TGCGCCAGCAGCACCGGACAGGCCGAAGATGAAAAACTGTTTTTT
15	TRBJ2-7	once	TRBV27	TRBD2	CASSLDTSGRDKQYF	TGTGCCAGCAGTTTAGACACTAGCGGGAGGGATAAGCAGTACTTC
14	TRBJ2-1	-	TRBV25-1	TRBD2	CASRTGLGYNEQFF	TGTGCCAGCAGAACCGGACTAGGCTACAATGAGCAGTTCTTC
15	TRBJ2-2	-	TRBV7-9	TRBD2	CASSPGTSYTGELFF	TGTGCCAGCAGCCCCGGGACTAGCTACACCGGGGAGCTGTTTTTT
14	TRBJ2-1	-	TRBV2	TRBD1	CASSERQGRNEQFF	TGTGCCAGCAGTGAAAGACAGGGAAGGAATGAGCAGTTCTTC
15	TRBJ2-7	-	TRBV7-8	TRBD2	CASSLGAGAAREQYF	TGTGCCAGCAGCTTAGGGGCGGGAGCCGCTCGCGAGCAGTACTTC
16	TRBJ2-3	-	TRBV28	-	CASSLLAMTGTDTQYF	TGTGCCAGCAGTTTATTGGCTATGACAGGCACAGATACGCAGTATTTT
16	TRBJ2-5	-	TRBV25-1	TRBD1	CASSQMGVGQGETQYF	TGTGCCAGCAGCCAGATGGGGGTCGGACAGGGCGAGACCCAGTACTTC
16	TRBJ2-3	-	TRBV29-1	TRBD2	CSVEKHLAGASNTQYF	TGCAGCGTTGAAAAGCACCTAGCGGGAGCGTCAAATACGCAGTATTTT
13	TRBJ1-5	-	TRBV28	-	CAILTGNGQPQHF	TGTGCCATCCTTACAGGGAATGGTCAGCCCCAGCATTTT
14	TRBJ2-7	few	TRBV5-1	TRBD1	CASSLDRGIYEQYF	TGCGCCAGCAGCCTTGACAGGGGGATATACGAGCAGTACTTC
13	TRBJ2-1	-	TRBV2	TRBD2	CASDGTSLYEQFF	TGTGCCAGCGACGGGACTAGTTTGTATGAGCAGTTCTTC
14	TRBJ1-1	once	TRBV2	TRBD1	CASSPDRVATEAFF	TGTGCCAGCAGTCCCGACAGGGTTGCTACTGAAGCTTTCTTT